This TCR beta chain was recorded in a study of glioma-infiltrating T cells. TCR alpha and beta CDR3 regions were amplified from RNA using iRepertoire nested multiplex PCR. One entry per CDR3 protein results from TCRdb running MiXCR on the multiplex PCR reads. The sample has around 390,000 distinct CDR3 sequences, approximately 42% seen once. Trimming cost V 6 bases and J 4 bases, with 19 bases left between them. This CDR3 contains 16 residues. This TCR was sampled from a human donor with low-grade glioma or glioblastoma, undergoing nonglioma brain surgery, or in good health (not recorded which). The rearrangement uses TRBV12-3 or TRBV12-4 and TRBJ1-5; possibly TRBD1 for D (6 bases). Sequenced material: glioma tissue, nonneoplastic brain tissue, or PBMCs (not recorded which). The chain's CDR3 is CASSRGDIRGNQPQHF. The CDR3 region has the DNA TGTGCCAGCAGCCGGGGGGACATTCGGGGTAATCAGCCCCAGCATTTT.